This T cell receptor (beta chain) comes out of a study of blood T cell repertoires in COVID-19. Overall study context: Acute-phase and convalescent COVID-19 samples originated in the United States, Italy and Spain.

The CDR3 contains 16 residues. V trimming: 6 bases; J trimming: 5 bases; junction bases outside the gene matches: 10. Germline CDR1 reads WSHSY; CDR2 reads SAAADI. Sequenced by immunoSEQ multiplex PCR; TCRdb stores in-frame clones only, minus some. This sample has around 250,000 clones; 86% occur once, and the top ten carry 12%. The sequenced material came from peripheral blood. V gene TRBV10-2 combines with J gene TRBJ2-1; 10 bases line up with TRBD2. The TCR sequence derives from a man older than 75 with acute or convalescent COVID-19. The CDR3 sequence: CASRSPGTSVDNEQFF. The CDR3 bases are TGCGCCAGCAGATCCCCGGGGACTAGCGTCGACAATGAGCAGTTCTTC.